The TCR beta chain under discussion was sequenced for a study of blood T cells in healthy people across ages. Primed by a sample-barcoded 5' primer and a J-beta primer mix, a second PCR proceeded for roughly 6 to 12 cycles. TCRdb recomputed calls from the 5' RACE reads with MiXCR, one row per CDR3 protein. The table shows roughly 1,500,000 distinct CDR3 sequences, with roughly 40% occurring only once. The study, taken as a whole, reports: Estimates of diversity drawn from one million T cells were considered underestimates. More naive CD4+ cells and higher diversity marked long-lived donors relative to aged donors.

Germline lookup yields CDR1 SEHNR and CDR2 FQNEAQ (reference sequence). The CDR3 consists of 16 residues. V lost 3 bases, J lost 2 bases, and 9 bases stayed unmatched. Healthy Russian Caucasian donors spanned ages about 6 to 90 years. As concerns this clonotype: Its antigen is still unknown.

Input material: blood. The clonotype comes from a woman in her late teens or twenties in good health. The rearrangement joins TRBV7-9 to TRBJ1-1, with 7 bases lining up with TRBD1. The CDR3 region has the DNA TGTGCCAGCAGCTTGGGGCCAGGGACAGCAAACACTGAAGCTTTCTTT. Translation gives CASSLGPGTANTEAFF.